This record concerns one TCR beta chain sequence. Its cognate antigen has yet to be identified. The sample holds no much larger clone one base away, and base qualities are not on file. Library preparation employed RT-PCR. The data were produced on a NextSeq 550. TCRdb reran the public reads through fastp at Q25 and MiXCR, keeping productive beta chains. CDR3 protein duplicates are merged, each entry listing the most common genes and DNA. Across this sample there are fewer than 500,000 distinct CDR3 sequences, with under 20% seen only once. 6% to 8% of the sample rests with the top ten. The CDR3, cysteine through phenylalanine, is 15 amino acids long. Only the CDR3 portion is preserved as DNA: 45 bases, with reading frame beginning at the first base. From the germline V gene, CDR1 is KGHDR and CDR2 is SFDVKD. Cut back by 4 bases and 3 bases, the V and J ends lie 14 bases apart. The entry originates in a study of patients and donors after allogeneic stem cell transplantation (dated by TCRdb to 2018 to 2021).

Sequencing was done on a sample of blood, either unsorted or a sorted T cell fraction (not recorded which). The TCR originated in a human donor who was either an allogeneic HSCT recipient or a stem cell or donor lymphocyte infusion donor (not recorded which). It is not recorded whose cells these are; they may come from a transplant donor. The rearranged chain carries TRBV24-1 and TRBJ1-2; there is no confident call for the D gene. The sequence in DNA is TGTGCCACCAGTGACGGCTTTATTACGGACTATGGCTACACCTTC. Its amino acids are CATSDGFITDYGYTF.